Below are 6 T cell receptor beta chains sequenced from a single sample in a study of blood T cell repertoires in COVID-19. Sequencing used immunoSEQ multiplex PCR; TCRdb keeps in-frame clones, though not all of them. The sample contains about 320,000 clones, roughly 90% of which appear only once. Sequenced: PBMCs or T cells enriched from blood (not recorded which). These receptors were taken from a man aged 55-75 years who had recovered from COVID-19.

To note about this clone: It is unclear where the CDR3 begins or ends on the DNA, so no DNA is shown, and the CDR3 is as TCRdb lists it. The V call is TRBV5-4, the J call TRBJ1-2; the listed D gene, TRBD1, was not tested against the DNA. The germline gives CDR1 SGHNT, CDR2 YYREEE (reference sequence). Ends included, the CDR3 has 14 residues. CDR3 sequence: CASSFFGTGSWHTF.

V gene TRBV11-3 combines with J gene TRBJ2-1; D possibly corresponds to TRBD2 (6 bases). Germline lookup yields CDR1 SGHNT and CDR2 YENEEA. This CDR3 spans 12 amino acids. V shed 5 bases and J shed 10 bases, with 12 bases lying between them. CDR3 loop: CASSLLAKEQFF. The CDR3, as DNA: TGTGCCAGCAGCCTACTAGCTAAGGAGCAGTTCTTC.

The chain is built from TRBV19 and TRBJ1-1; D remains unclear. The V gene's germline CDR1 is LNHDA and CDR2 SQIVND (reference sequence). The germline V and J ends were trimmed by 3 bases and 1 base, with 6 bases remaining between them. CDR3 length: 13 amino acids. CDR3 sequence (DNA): TGTGCCAGTAGTATTTTCGGGAACACTGAAGCTTTCTTT. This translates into CASSIFGNTEAFF.

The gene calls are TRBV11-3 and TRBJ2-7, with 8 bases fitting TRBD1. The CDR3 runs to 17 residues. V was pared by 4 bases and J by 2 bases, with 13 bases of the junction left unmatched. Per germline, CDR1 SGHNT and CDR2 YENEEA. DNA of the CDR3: TGTGCCAGCAGCTCCCAGGGGAGTGGGACAGGCCCCTACGAGCAGTACTTC. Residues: CASSSQGSGTGPYEQYF.

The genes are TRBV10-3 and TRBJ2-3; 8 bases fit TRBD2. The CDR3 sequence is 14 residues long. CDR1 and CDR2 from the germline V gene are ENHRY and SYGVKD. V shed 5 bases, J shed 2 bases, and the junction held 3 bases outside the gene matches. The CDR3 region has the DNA TGTGCCATCAGTCGGGGGGGGCTCACAGATACGCAGTATTTT. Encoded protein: CAISRGGLTDTQYF.

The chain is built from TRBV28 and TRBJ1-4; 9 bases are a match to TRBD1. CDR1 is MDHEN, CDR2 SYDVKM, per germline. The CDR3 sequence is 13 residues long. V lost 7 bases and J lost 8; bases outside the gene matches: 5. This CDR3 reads CASTRDRVEKLFF. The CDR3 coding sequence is TGTGCCAGCACCCGGGACAGGGTCGAAAAACTGTTTTTT.